Detailed here is one T cell receptor beta chain. The record originates from a study of blood T cell repertoires in COVID-19. Study-wide context: The United States, Italy and Spain were the sources of the acute and convalescent COVID-19 samples. T cells, B-cell-depleted T cells, or PBMCs provided the cDNA or gDNA that served as material.

Original processing methods: Researchers report that nucleated cell counts were estimated from reference gene primer amplification. Sequencing was performed with immunoSEQ multiplex PCR; in TCRdb, only in-frame clones are kept and a portion is missing. The V and J calls and clone size come from that table; D and trimming were worked out from the DNA. The table has approximately 20,000 clones, 88% seen once; the top ten hold 11%. Unmatched junction bases numbered 13, after V lost 4 bases and J lost 0 bases. Per the germline V gene, CDR1 is LGHNA and CDR2 is YNFKEQ. The CDR3 is 19 residues long. The origin of this receptor is a human donor in a cohort sampled during active COVID-19. J is TRBJ2-1 and V is TRBV4-2; 9 nucleotides agree with TRBD2. Sequencing was done on a sample of peripheral blood. CDR3 sequence reads: CASSLIRGSGGISYNEQFF. DNA of the CDR3: TGTGCCAGCAGCCTTATTCGCGGAAGCGGGGGGATCTCCTACAATGAGCAGTTCTTC.